A single sample is the source of the 18 T cell receptor beta chains below, sequenced in a study of T cell repertoires and HLA-DP antigens. Clones were sequenced by immunoSEQ multiplex PCR, and TCRdb holds only the in-frame ones, with some missing. The table records some 110,000 clones, about 92% of them present only once. Their recognized antigens are unknown. Sequencing was done on a sample of CD4+ T cells from PBMCs. These receptors were taken from a woman aged 18 to 35 in good health and CMV-seronegative.

The J gene is TRBJ1-2, the V gene TRBV5-6, with D perhaps TRBD1 (5 bases). This CDR3 has 14 amino acids. Between the trimmed V and J ends, which lost 0 bases and 4 bases, there was a span of 10 bases. Looked up from germline, CDR1 is SGHDT and CDR2 is YYEEEE. In DNA, the CDR3 is TGTGCCAGCAGCTTGGTTGGGGGTTCCTATGGCTACACCTTC. It encodes CASSLVGGSYGYTF.

CDR3 nucleotide sequence: TGTGCCAGAAGCTTGGACGGGGAATCCTACGAGCAGTACTTC. Its protein is CARSLDGESYEQYF. V usage is TRBV5-3 and J usage is TRBJ2-7; possibly TRBD2 for D (5 bases). TRBV5-3 is known as an ORF, though its function is uncertain. V shed 0 bases and J shed 1 base, with 8 bases lying between them. CDR3 length equals 14 residues.

This clone has only one observation. The DNA of the CDR3 is TGCGCCAGCAGCCAATCAGGTGTGTCCACTAATGAAAAACTGTTTTTT. Translated, it gives CASSQSGVSTNEKLFF. The chain employs TRBV4-1 and TRBJ1-4, with no clear D. Germline-derived CDR1 and CDR2 are MGHRA and YSYEKL. The V gene lost 2 bases and the J gene lost 2 bases, with 12 bases spanning the gap. This CDR3 has 16 residues.

This chain links TRBV9 with TRBJ1-2; D is unclear. There are 13 residues in the CDR3. The V end lost 0 bases, the J end lost 4 bases, and 7 bases lay between the germline ends. The germline gives CDR1 SGDLS, CDR2 YYNGEE. DNA for the CDR3: TGTGCCAGCAGCGTAGGATCTCTCTATGGCTACACCTTC. This codes for CASSVGSLYGYTF.

The chain joins TRBV15 to TRBJ2-5, with TRBD2 identical over 7 bases. The CDR3 extends over 15 amino acids. J gave up 5 bases and V 0 bases, and 6 bases lay outside the gene matches. CDR1 is LNHNV and CDR2 is YYDKDF in the germline V gene (reference sequence). The DNA for the CDR3 is TGTGCCACCAGCAGAGATCCACTCGGGGGGGAGACCCAGTACTTC. The encoded protein is CATSRDPLGGETQYF.

Worth noting for this clone: Different DNA sequences within this sample yield the same CDR3. The chain recombines TRBV2 with TRBJ2-7; maybe TRBD2 (6 bases). This CDR3 is 12 amino acids long. Germline lookup yields CDR1 SNHLY and CDR2 FYNNEI. Between the trimmed V and J ends, which lost 6 bases and 3 bases, there was a span of 9 bases. CDR3 protein: CASRGGGYEQYF. CDR3 DNA sequence: TGTGCCAGCAGGGGGGGAGGCTACGAGCAGTACTTC.

The chain combines TRBV7-3 with TRBJ2-3, with 10 bases identical to TRBD1. CDR1 and CDR2 (germline): SGHTA, FQGTGA. With 2 bases clipped from V and 4 bases from J, the junction kept 6 bases outside the gene matches. The CDR3 is made up of 16 amino acids. The CDR3 DNA sequence: TGTGCCAGCAGCTTACGCCCCGGGACAGGGGCAGATACGCAGTATTTT. Amino acid sequence: CASSLRPGTGADTQYF.

This chain joins TRBV19 and TRBJ1-4, with D unclear. The CDR3 contains 12 residues. The ends were cut back, 3 bases at V and 4 bases at J, with 3 bases in the middle. CDR1 is LNHDA and CDR2 is SQIVND in the germline V gene (reference sequence). CDR3 residues: CASSILNEKLFF. The CDR3 DNA sequence: TGTGCCAGTAGTATTCTTAATGAAAAACTGTTTTTT.

The chain links TRBV4-1 to TRBJ1-4, with D perhaps TRBD1 (6 bases). The ends were cut back, 5 bases at V and 7 bases at J, with 8 bases in the middle. Germline assignment: CDR1 MGHRA and CDR2 YSYEKL. The CDR3 is 12 amino acids. CDR3 region: CASSVGGEKLFF. The CDR3, as DNA: TGCGCCAGCAGCGTAGGGGGTGAAAAACTGTTTTTT.

V is TRBV7-2 and J is TRBJ1-1, with 7 positions matching TRBD1. Germline V gene data show CDR1 as SGHTA and CDR2 as FQGNSA. The CDR3 extends over 14 amino acids. The J segment lost 4 bases and the V segment lost 9 bases, leaving 11 bases of the junction unmatched. In nucleotides, the CDR3 is TGTGCCAGTAACTCCCAGGGGGTGCTCACTGAAGCTTTCTTT. Encoded protein: CASNSQGVLTEAFF. Based on the CDR3 plus reference TRBV7-2 and TRBJ1-1, the full variable domain is GAGVSQSPSNKVTEKGKDVELRCDPISGHTALYWYRQSLGQGLEFLIYFQGNSAPDKSGLPSDRFSAERTGGSVSTLTIQRTQQEDSAVYLCASNSQGVLTEAFFGQGTRLTVV.

The chain recombines TRBV7-6 with TRBJ1-6; TRBD1 is a possible D gene (6 bases). The V and J ends lost 5 bases and 1 base respectively, with 12 bases between them. The CDR3 length is 16 residues. Per germline, CDR1 SGHVS and CDR2 FNYEAQ. DNA for the CDR3: TGTGCCAGCAGCCCAGGGGTAGGATCCTATAATTCACCCCTCCACTTT. It is translated as CASSPGVGSYNSPLHF.

The chain recombines TRBV5-1 with TRBJ1-2, with D possibly being TRBD1 (5 bases). Germline CDR1 and CDR2: SGHRS and YFSETQ. This CDR3 has 13 amino acids. Deletions cut 2 bases from V and 4 bases from J, with 9 bases between. CDR3 DNA sequence: TGCGCCAGCAGCTTAGGGGACCTCTATGGCTACACCTTC. Its protein is CASSLGDLYGYTF. The full variable domain, completed using reference TRBV5-1 and TRBJ1-2, is KAGVTQTPRYLIKTRGQQVTLSCSPISGHRSVSWYQQTPGQGLQFLFEYFSETQRNKGNFPGRFSGRQFSNSRSEMNVSTLELGDSALYLCASSLGDLYGYTFGSGTRLTVV.

The rearrangement links TRBV19 to TRBJ1-4, with unresolved D. This CDR3 spans 15 amino acids. Trimming cost V 4 bases and J 0 bases, with 9 bases left between them. The germline V gene has CDR1 LNHDA and CDR2 SQIVND (reference sequence). CDR3 amino acids: CASSTGPATNEKLFF. CDR3 coding DNA: TGTGCCAGTAGTACTGGGCCAGCAACTAATGAAAAACTGTTTTTT.

The gene calls are TRBV25-1 and TRBJ1-1; D is ambiguous. This CDR3 is 15 amino acids long. V lost 4 bases to trimming and J lost 5 bases, with 17 bases between them. Germline-derived CDR1 and CDR2 are MGHDK and SYGVNS. The CDR3 region has the DNA TGTGCCAGCAGTGCGACAAATCCGGAGCGGACTGAAGCTTTCTTT. Amino acid sequence: CASSATNPERTEAFF.

The chain links TRBV28 to TRBJ2-7; 8 nucleotides line up with TRBD1. The V and J ends lost 3 bases and 5 bases, in that order; junction bases with no gene match: 12. Germline loops: CDR1 MDHEN, CDR2 SYDVKM. The CDR3 contains 16 residues. The chain's CDR3 is CASSFFSWQGADEQYF. The CDR3 nucleotides read TGTGCCAGCAGTTTTTTTTCGTGGCAGGGGGCCGACGAGCAGTACTTC. Combining the CDR3 with reference TRBV28 and TRBJ2-7 gives the whole variable domain DVKVTQSSRYLVKRTGEKVFLECVQDMDHENMFWYRQDPGLGLRLIYFSYDVKMKEKGDIPEGYSVSREKKERFSLILESASTNQTSMYLCASSFFSWQGADEQYFGPGTRLTVT.

The chain recombines TRBV11-2 with TRBJ1-5; no clear D gene. In germline, CDR1 is SGHAT, CDR2 FQNNGV. CDR3 length: 13 residues. The V end lost 2 bases, the J end lost 5 bases, and 7 bases lay between the germline ends. CDR3 DNA sequence: TGTGCCAGCAGCTTACGGGTCGATCAGCCCCAGCATTTT. Translated: CASSLRVDQPQHF.

The V call is TRBV7-2, the J call TRBJ2-1, with 8 nucleotides matching TRBD2. Per germline, CDR1 SGHTA and CDR2 FQGNSA. This CDR3 region has 15 residues. The V and J ends lost 5 bases and 4 bases, in that order; junction bases with no gene match: 7. The CDR3 DNA follows: TGTGCCAGCAGCGAAAGCGGGAGAGGTTACAATGAGCAGTTCTTC. Amino acid sequence: CASSESGRGYNEQFF.

This chain links TRBV28 with TRBJ2-1; 10 bases align to TRBD2. Losses at the gene ends were 6 bases for V and 7 bases for J; bases not matched to a gene: 9. Germline CDR1 MDHEN, CDR2 SYDVKM. The CDR3 length is 15 residues. The CDR3 DNA sequence: TGTGCCAGCAGGGGAGCTAGCGGGGGTCGGAATGAGCAGTTCTTC. Its translation is CASRGASGGRNEQFF.